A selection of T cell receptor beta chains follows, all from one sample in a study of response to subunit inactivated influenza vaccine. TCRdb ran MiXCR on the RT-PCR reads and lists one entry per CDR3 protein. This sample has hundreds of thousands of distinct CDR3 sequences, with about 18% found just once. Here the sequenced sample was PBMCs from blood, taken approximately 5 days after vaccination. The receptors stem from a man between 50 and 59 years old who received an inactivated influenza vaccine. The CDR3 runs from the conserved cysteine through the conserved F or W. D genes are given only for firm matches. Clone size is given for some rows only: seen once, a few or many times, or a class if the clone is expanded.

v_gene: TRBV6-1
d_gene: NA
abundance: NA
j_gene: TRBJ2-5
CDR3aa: CASIRTQGRGSQETQYF
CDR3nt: TGTGCCAGCATCCGAACACAGGGAAGGGGATCGCAAGAGACCCAGTACTTC

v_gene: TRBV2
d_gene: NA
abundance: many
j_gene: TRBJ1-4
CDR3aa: CASTRNEKLFF
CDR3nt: TGTGCCAGCACACGTAATGAAAAACTGTTTTTT

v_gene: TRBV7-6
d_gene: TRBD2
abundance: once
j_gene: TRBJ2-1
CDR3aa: CASSLSSAGGSYNEQFF
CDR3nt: TGTGCCAGCAGCTTAAGCTCCGCGGGAGGTTCATACAATGAGCAGTTCTTC

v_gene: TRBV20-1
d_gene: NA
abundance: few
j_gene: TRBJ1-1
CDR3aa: CSARNRGTWNTEAFF
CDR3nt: TGCAGTGCTAGAAATAGAGGGACCTGGAACACTGAAGCTTTCTTT

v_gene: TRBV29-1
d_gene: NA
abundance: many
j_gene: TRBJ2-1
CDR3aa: CSVRQGRKSSYNEQFF
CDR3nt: TGCAGCGTCCGGCAGGGGCGGAAGAGCTCCTACAATGAGCAGTTCTTC

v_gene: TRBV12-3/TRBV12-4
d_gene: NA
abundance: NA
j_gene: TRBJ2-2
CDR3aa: CASTNGAGELFF
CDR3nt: TGTGCCAGCACCAATGGAGCAGGGGAGCTGTTTTTT

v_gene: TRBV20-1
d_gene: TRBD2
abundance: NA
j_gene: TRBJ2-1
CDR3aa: CSARDSLAGYNEQFF
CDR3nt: TGCAGTGCTAGAGATAGCCTAGCGGGATACAATGAGCAGTTCTTC

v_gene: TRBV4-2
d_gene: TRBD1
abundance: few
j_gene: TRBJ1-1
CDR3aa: CASSRGTGRTEAFF
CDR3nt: TGTGCCAGCAGCCGGGGGACAGGGAGGACTGAAGCTTTCTTT

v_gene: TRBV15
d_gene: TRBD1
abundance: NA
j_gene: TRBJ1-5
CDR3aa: CATSRDLRGQGIRGNQPQHF
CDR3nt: TGTGCCACCAGCAGAGATTTGAGGGGACAGGGAATCCGCGGCAATCAGCCCCAGCATTTT

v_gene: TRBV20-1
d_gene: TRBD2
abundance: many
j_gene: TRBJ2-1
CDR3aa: CSATSIREGGNEQFF
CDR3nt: TGCAGTGCTACAAGTATTCGGGAGGGAGGCAATGAGCAGTTCTTC

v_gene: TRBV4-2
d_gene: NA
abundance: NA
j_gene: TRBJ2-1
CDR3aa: CASSRRGRGGSYNEQFF
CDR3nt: TGTGCCAGCAGCCGCAGGGGGCGGGGGGGCTCCTACAATGAGCAGTTCTTC

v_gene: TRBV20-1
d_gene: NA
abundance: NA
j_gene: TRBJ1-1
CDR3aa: CSARVNNMNTEAFF
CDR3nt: TGCAGTGCTAGAGTCAACAACATGAACACTGAAGCTTTCTTT

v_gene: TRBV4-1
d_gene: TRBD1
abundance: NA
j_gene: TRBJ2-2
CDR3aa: CASSQEGQGNGELFF
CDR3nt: TGCGCCAGCAGCCAAGAGGGACAGGGAAACGGGGAGCTGTTTTTT

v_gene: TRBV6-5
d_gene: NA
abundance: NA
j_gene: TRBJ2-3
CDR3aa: CASSYSPAVTDTQYF
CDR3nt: TGTGCCAGCAGTTACTCCCCAGCGGTCACAGATACGCAGTATTTT

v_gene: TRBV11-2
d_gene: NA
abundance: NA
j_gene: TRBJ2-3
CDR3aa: CASSLDFGDTQYF
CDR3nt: TGTGCCAGCAGCTTAGATTTTGGAGATACGCAGTATTTT

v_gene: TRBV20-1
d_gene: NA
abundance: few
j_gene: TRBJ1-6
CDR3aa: CSARWPDSPLHF
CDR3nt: TGCAGTGCTCGATGGCCGGATTCACCCCTCCACTTT

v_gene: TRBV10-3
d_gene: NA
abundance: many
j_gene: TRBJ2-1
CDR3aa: CAIKREGGEQFF
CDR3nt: TGTGCCATCAAACGAGAAGGTGGTGAACAGTTCTTC

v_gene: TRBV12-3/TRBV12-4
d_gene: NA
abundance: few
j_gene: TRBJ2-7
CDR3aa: CASSTEGPGEQYF
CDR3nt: TGTGCCAGCAGCACCGAGGGCCCAGGCGAGCAGTACTTC

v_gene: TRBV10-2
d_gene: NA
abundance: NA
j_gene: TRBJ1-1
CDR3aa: CASSDHGLNTEAFF
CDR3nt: TGCGCCAGCAGTGACCACGGTTTGAACACTGAAGCTTTCTTT

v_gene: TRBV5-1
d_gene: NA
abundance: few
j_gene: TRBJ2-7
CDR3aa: CASSLDTAVEQYF
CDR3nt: TGCGCCAGCAGCCTGGACACCGCAGTGGAGCAGTACTTC

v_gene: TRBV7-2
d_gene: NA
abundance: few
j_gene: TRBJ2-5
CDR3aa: CASSFRADETQYF
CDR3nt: TGTGCCAGCAGCTTCAGGGCCGATGAGACCCAGTACTTC

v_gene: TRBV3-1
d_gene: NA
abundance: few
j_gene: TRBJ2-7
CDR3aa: CASSQAGRSSYEQYF
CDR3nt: TGTGCCAGCAGCCAAGCTGGGAGGAGCTCCTACGAGCAGTACTTC

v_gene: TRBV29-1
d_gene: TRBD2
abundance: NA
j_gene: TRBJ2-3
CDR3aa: CSVEGLAVLTDTQYF
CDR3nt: TGCAGCGTTGAGGGACTAGCGGTCCTCACAGATACGCAGTATTTT

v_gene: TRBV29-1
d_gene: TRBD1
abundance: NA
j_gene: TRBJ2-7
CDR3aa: CSVEDKGTGGEQYF
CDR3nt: TGCAGCGTTGAAGATAAAGGGACAGGGGGCGAGCAGTACTTC